The clone carrying this T cell receptor beta chain was found a few times. Antigen: not known. The CDR3 has 15 residues. The V and J ends lost 5 bases and 2 bases respectively, with 16 bases between them. The germline V gene has CDR1 LNHNV and CDR2 YYDKDF (reference sequence). This record belongs to a study of CD8+CD57+ T cells in acquired aplastic anemia. Study information: CD4+ and CD8+ cells, once sorted, gave DNA averaging roughly 3.2 ug. Study conclusions and caveats: Some 29 shared CD8+ CDR3s appeared highly expressed within patients' immunodominant clones.

Those patients picked for sequencing had displayed CD8+CD57+ cell expansion on flow cytometry. Each patient carried a diagnosis of severe acquired aplastic anemia. Receipt of therapy had not occurred in any patient by the time of blood sampling. Genomic DNA, the template, was used for profiling of the TCR beta VDJ and CDR3. TCRdb processed the reads anew with MiXCR; each CDR3 protein has one entry. The data hold around 200,000 distinct CDR3 sequences, with less than 60% observed a single time. The sequenced sample was sorted CD4+, CD8+, or CD8+CD57+ T cells (not recorded which) from PBMCs. The TCR was taken from a human donor with aplastic anemia. This chain uses TRBV15 with TRBJ2-7, with D possibly matching TRBD1 (6 bases). The CDR3 sequence: CATSGDDRQPYEQYF. The DNA of the CDR3 is TGTGCCACCAGCGGGGACGACAGGCAACCCTACGAGCAGTACTTC.